These T cell receptor beta chains were read from a single sample in a study of CD8 T cells in Susac syndrome. TCRdb reanalysed the immunoSEQ multiplex PCR reads using MiXCR and keeps one entry per CDR3 protein. The sample lists 75,000 or so distinct CDR3 sequences, 94% occurring once. The sequenced material came from CD8+ T cells from PBMCs. These receptors all come from a human donor with Susac syndrome. Each CDR3 is given with its conserved first and last residue. The D gene is left open where the match is weak. A row's size may be missing; if present it is once, few, many or a size class.

clone size: once
D gene: -
CDR3 length: 14
V gene: TRBV27
J gene: TRBJ2-5
CDR3 protein: CASSRLRYQETQYF
CDR3 DNA: TGTGCCAGCAGCCGCCTCCGATACCAAGAGACCCAGTACTTC

clone size: once
D gene: TRBD2
CDR3 length: 15
V gene: TRBV29-1
J gene: TRBJ2-1
CDR3 protein: CSVNPTSGRVNEQFF
CDR3 DNA: TGCAGCGTTAACCCTACTAGCGGGAGGGTAAATGAGCAGTTCTTC

clone size: -
D gene: TRBD1
CDR3 length: 12
V gene: TRBV30
J gene: TRBJ1-2
CDR3 protein: CAWTTGSHGYTF
CDR3 DNA: TGTGCCTGGACGACAGGGAGTCACGGCTACACCTTC

clone size: -
D gene: -
CDR3 length: 16
V gene: TRBV7-6
J gene: TRBJ2-1
CDR3 protein: CASSLAVTAPLNEQFF
CDR3 DNA: TGTGCCAGCAGCTTAGCGGTAACAGCACCTCTTAATGAGCAGTTCTTC

clone size: -
D gene: -
CDR3 length: 15
V gene: TRBV28
J gene: TRBJ2-7
CDR3 protein: CASSPPLEQFYEQYF
CDR3 DNA: TGTGCCAGCAGTCCCCCACTCGAGCAATTCTACGAGCAGTACTTC

clone size: -
D gene: TRBD1
CDR3 length: 17
V gene: TRBV4-1
J gene: TRBJ2-5
CDR3 protein: CASSQAGPGTGSETQYF
CDR3 DNA: TGCGCCAGCAGCCAAGCCGGTCCCGGGACAGGGAGCGAGACCCAGTACTTC

clone size: -
D gene: TRBD2
CDR3 length: 15
V gene: TRBV12-3/TRBV12-4
J gene: TRBJ2-5
CDR3 protein: CASRPLAGERETQYF
CDR3 DNA: TGTGCCAGCAGGCCATTAGCGGGAGAGCGAGAGACCCAGTACTTC

clone size: -
D gene: -
CDR3 length: 15
V gene: TRBV7-9
J gene: TRBJ2-5
CDR3 protein: CASSQLQGTEETQYF
CDR3 DNA: TGTGCCAGCAGTCAACTTCAGGGGACTGAAGAGACCCAGTACTTC

clone size: -
D gene: -
CDR3 length: 11
V gene: TRBV12-3/TRBV12-4
J gene: TRBJ1-1
CDR3 protein: CASSESTEAFF
CDR3 DNA: TGTGCCAGCAGTGAGAGCACTGAAGCTTTCTTT

clone size: -
D gene: TRBD1
CDR3 length: 16
V gene: TRBV5-6
J gene: TRBJ2-7
CDR3 protein: CASSDGTGGELNEQYF
CDR3 DNA: TGTGCCAGCAGCGACGGGACAGGGGGAGAATTAAACGAGCAGTACTTC

clone size: -
D gene: TRBD2
CDR3 length: 17
V gene: TRBV4-1
J gene: TRBJ2-3
CDR3 protein: CASSQDGGSGRTDTQYF
CDR3 DNA: TGCGCCAGCAGCCAAGACGGCGGTAGCGGGAGAACAGATACGCAGTATTTT

clone size: -
D gene: TRBD2
CDR3 length: 17
V gene: TRBV7-6
J gene: TRBJ2-7
CDR3 protein: CASSARLAGAPGYEQYF
CDR3 DNA: TGTGCCAGCAGCGCGCGACTAGCGGGAGCGCCAGGTTACGAGCAGTACTTC

clone size: -
D gene: TRBD1
CDR3 length: 13
V gene: TRBV27
J gene: TRBJ1-1
CDR3 protein: CASSRQGNTEAFF
CDR3 DNA: TGTGCCAGCAGTCGACAGGGGAACACTGAAGCTTTCTTT

clone size: few
D gene: -
CDR3 length: 13
V gene: TRBV2
J gene: TRBJ2-7
CDR3 protein: CASLDSGSYEQYF
CDR3 DNA: TGTGCCAGCCTAGACAGCGGATCCTACGAGCAGTACTTC

clone size: -
D gene: -
CDR3 length: 13
V gene: TRBV7-9
J gene: TRBJ1-2
CDR3 protein: CASSLGAQYGYTF
CDR3 DNA: TGTGCCAGCAGCTTAGGGGCACAATATGGCTACACCTTC

clone size: -
D gene: -
CDR3 length: 14
V gene: TRBV6-5
J gene: TRBJ2-2
CDR3 protein: CASSTGMNTGELFF
CDR3 DNA: TGTGCCAGCAGTACCGGGATGAACACCGGGGAGCTGTTTTTT

clone size: -
D gene: TRBD1
CDR3 length: 13
V gene: TRBV20-1
J gene: TRBJ1-4
CDR3 protein: CSARGRGDEKLFF
CDR3 DNA: TGCAGTGCTAGAGGCAGGGGGGATGAAAAACTGTTTTTT

clone size: once
D gene: -
CDR3 length: 16
V gene: TRBV12-3/TRBV12-4
J gene: TRBJ1-5
CDR3 protein: CASSFGTEYSNQPQHF
CDR3 DNA: TGTGCCAGCAGTTTTGGGACTGAGTATAGCAATCAGCCCCAGCATTTT

clone size: -
D gene: TRBD2
CDR3 length: 15
V gene: TRBV12-3/TRBV12-4
J gene: TRBJ2-5
CDR3 protein: CASSFWRGGEETQYF
CDR3 DNA: TGTGCCAGCAGTTTCTGGCGGGGGGGCGAAGAGACCCAGTACTTC

clone size: -
D gene: TRBD1
CDR3 length: 13
V gene: TRBV12-3/TRBV12-4
J gene: TRBJ2-1
CDR3 protein: CASKSDRDNEQFF
CDR3 DNA: TGTGCCAGCAAGTCAGACAGGGACAATGAGCAGTTCTTC

clone size: -
D gene: TRBD2
CDR3 length: 17
V gene: TRBV11-2
J gene: TRBJ2-1
CDR3 protein: CASSPHAQRELDNEQFF
CDR3 DNA: TGTGCCAGCAGCCCCCACGCCCAGCGGGAATTGGACAATGAGCAGTTCTTC

clone size: -
D gene: -
CDR3 length: 13
V gene: TRBV4-1
J gene: TRBJ2-5
CDR3 protein: CASSQEQRETQYF
CDR3 DNA: TGCGCCAGCAGCCAAGAACAAAGGGAGACCCAGTACTTC

clone size: -
D gene: -
CDR3 length: 16
V gene: TRBV7-9
J gene: TRBJ2-1
CDR3 protein: CASSLGVTGANNEQFF
CDR3 DNA: TGTGCCAGCAGCTTAGGGGTAACGGGAGCGAACAATGAGCAGTTCTTC

clone size: -
D gene: -
CDR3 length: 18
V gene: TRBV13
J gene: TRBJ2-6
CDR3 protein: CASSLGLSGWSGANVLTF
CDR3 DNA: TGTGCCAGCAGCTTAGGGTTGTCCGGCTGGTCTGGGGCCAACGTCCTGACTTTC

clone size: -
D gene: TRBD1
CDR3 length: 13
V gene: TRBV6-4
J gene: TRBJ2-1
CDR3 protein: CASSGTAYNEQFF
CDR3 DNA: TGTGCCAGCAGCGGGACAGCCTACAATGAGCAGTTCTTC